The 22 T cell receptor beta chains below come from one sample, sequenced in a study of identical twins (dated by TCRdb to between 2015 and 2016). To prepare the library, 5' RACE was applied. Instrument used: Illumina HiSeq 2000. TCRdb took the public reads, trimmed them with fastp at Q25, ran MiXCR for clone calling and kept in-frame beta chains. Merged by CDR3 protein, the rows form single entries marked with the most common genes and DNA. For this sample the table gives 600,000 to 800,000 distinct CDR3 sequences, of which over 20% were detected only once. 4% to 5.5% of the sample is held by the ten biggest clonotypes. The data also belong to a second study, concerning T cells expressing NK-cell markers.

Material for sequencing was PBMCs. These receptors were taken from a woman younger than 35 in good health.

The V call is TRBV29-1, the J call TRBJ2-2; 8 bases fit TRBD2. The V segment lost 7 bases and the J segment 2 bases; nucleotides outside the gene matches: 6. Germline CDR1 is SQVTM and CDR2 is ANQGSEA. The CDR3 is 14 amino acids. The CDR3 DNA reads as TGCAGCGCGGGGGGGGGGACAAACACCGGGGAGCTGTTTTTT. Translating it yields CSAGGGTNTGELFF.

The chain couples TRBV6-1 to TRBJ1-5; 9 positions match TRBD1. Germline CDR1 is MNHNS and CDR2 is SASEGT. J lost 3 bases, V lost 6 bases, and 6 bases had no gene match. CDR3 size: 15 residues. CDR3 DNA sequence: TGTGCCAGCAGGACCGGGACAGGGAACAATCAGCCCCAGCATTTT. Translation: CASRTGTGNNQPQHF.

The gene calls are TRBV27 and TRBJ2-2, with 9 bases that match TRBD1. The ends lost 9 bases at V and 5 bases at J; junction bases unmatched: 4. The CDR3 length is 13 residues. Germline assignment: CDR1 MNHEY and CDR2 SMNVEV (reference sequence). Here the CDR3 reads CARRTGVTGELFF. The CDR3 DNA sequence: TGTGCCAGGAGGACAGGGGTGACCGGGGAGCTGTTTTTT.

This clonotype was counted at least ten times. CDR3 sequence: CSVGGGRGPDTQYF. The CDR3 DNA reads as TGCAGTGTAGGTGGAGGGAGAGGGCCAGATACGCAGTATTTT. J is TRBJ2-3 and V is TRBV20-1; D may be TRBD2 (6 bases). Germline V gene lookup returns CDR1 DFQATT and CDR2 SNEGSKA (reference sequence). V was pared by 7 bases and J by 4 bases, with 18 bases between. This CDR3 is 14 amino acids long.

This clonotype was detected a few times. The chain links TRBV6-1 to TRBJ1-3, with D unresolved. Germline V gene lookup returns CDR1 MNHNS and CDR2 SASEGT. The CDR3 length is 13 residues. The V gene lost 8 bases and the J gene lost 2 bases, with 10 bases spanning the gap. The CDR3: CASAGVAGNTIYF. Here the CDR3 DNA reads TGTGCCAGCGCGGGAGTTGCTGGAAACACCATATATTTT.

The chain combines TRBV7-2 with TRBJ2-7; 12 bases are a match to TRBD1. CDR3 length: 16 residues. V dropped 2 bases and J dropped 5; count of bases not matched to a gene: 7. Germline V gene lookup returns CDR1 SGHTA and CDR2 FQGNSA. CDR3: CASSLLSGTGGNEQYF. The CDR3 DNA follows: TGTGCCAGCAGCTTACTTTCCGGGACAGGGGGCAACGAGCAGTACTTC.

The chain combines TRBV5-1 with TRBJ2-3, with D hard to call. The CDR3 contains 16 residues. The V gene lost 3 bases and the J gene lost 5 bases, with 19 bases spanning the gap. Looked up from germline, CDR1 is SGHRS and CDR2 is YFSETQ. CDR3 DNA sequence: TGCGCCAGCAGCTCCGGTTCTACTCGATGGGGAGATACGCAGTATTTT. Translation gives CASSSGSTRWGDTQYF. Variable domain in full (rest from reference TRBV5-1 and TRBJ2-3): KAGVTQTPRYLIKTRGQQVTLSCSPISGHRSVSWYQQTPGQGLQFLFEYFSETQRNKGNFPGRFSGRQFSNSRSEMNVSTLELGDSALYLCASSSGSTRWGDTQYFGPGTRLTVL.

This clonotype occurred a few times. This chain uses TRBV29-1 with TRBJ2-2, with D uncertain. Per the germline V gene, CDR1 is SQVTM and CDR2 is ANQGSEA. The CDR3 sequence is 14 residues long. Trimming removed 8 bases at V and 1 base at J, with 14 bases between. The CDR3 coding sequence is TGCAGCTTCCGTCGGACCAAGAACACCGGGGAGCTGTTTTTT. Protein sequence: CSFRRTKNTGELFF.

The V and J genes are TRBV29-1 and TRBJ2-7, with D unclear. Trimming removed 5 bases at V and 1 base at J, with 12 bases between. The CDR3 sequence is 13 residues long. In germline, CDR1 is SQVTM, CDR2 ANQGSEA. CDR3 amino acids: CSVSGVESYEQYF. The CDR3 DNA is TGCAGCGTTAGTGGGGTAGAATCCTACGAGCAGTACTTC.

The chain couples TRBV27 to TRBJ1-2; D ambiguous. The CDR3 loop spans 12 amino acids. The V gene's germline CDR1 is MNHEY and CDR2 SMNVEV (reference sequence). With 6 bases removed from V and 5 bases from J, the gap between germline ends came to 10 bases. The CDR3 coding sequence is TGTGCCAGCAGCCGCCTGGGGTATGGCTACACCTTC. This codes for CASSRLGYGYTF.

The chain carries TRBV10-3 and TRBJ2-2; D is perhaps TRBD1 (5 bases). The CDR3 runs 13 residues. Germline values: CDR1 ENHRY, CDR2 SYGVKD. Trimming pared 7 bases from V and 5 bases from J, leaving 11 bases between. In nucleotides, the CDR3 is TGTGCCATCAAGGGGCCTGGGACCGGGGAGCTGTTTTTT. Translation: CAIKGPGTGELFF.

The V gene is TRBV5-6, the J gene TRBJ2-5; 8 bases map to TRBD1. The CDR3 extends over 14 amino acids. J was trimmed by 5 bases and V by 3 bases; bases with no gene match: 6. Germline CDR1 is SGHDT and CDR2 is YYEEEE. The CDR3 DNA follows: TGTGCCAGCAGCTACAGGGGGTCCCGGGAGACCCAGTACTTC. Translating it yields CASSYRGSRETQYF.

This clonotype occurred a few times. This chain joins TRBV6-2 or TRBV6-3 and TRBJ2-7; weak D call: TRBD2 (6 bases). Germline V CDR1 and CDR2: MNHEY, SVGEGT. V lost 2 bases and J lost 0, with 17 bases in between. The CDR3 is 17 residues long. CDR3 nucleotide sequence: TGTGCCAGCAGTTACCAGATACTAGCTGACAGCTCCTACGAGCAGTACTTC. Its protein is CASSYQILADSSYEQYF.

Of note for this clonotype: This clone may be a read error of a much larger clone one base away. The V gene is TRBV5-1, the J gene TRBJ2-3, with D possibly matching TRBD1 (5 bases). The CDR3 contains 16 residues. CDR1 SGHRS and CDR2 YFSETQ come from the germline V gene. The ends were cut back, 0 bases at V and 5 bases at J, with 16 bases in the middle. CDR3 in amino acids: CASSLAWQGPKDTQYF. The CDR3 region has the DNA TGCGCCAGCAGCTTGGCCTGGCAGGGCCCAAAAGATACGCAGTATTTT. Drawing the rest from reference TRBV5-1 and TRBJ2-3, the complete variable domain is KAGVTQTPRYLIKTRGQQVTLSCSPISGHRSVSWYQQTPGQGLQFLFEYFSETQRNKGNFPGRFSGRQFSNSRSEMNVSTLELGDSALYLCASSLAWQGPKDTQYFGPGTRLTVL.

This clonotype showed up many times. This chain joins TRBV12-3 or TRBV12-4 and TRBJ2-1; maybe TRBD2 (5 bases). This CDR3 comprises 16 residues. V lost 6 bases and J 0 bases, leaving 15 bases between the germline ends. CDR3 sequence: CASSPEWESSYNEQFF. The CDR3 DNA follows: TGTGCCAGCAGCCCGGAGTGGGAGAGCTCCTACAATGAGCAGTTCTTC.

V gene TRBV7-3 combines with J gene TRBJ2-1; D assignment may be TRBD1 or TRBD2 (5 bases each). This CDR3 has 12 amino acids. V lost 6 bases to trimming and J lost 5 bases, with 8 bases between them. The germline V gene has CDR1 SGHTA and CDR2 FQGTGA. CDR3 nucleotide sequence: TGTGCCAGCAGTGGGGGACACAATGAGCAGTTCTTC. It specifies CASSGGHNEQFF.

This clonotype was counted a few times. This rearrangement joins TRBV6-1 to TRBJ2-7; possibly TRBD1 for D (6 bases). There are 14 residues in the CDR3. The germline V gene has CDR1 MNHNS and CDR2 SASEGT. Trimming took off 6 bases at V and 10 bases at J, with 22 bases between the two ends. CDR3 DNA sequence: TGTGCCAGCAGCAAGCTTCCGCCGGACAGCGATCAGTACTTC. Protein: CASSKLPPDSDQYF.

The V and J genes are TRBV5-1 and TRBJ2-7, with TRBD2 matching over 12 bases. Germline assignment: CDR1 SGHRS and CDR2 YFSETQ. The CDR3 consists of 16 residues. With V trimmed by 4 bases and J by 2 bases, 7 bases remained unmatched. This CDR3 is CASSPRTSGVTYEQYF. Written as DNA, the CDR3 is TGCGCCAGCAGCCCGCGGACTAGCGGGGTTACCTACGAGCAGTACTTC.

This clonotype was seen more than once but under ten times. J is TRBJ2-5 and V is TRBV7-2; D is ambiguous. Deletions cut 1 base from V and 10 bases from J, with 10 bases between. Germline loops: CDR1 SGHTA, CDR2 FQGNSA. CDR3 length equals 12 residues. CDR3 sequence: CASSLGRLDQYF. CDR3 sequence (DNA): TGTGCCAGCAGCTTAGGAAGGCTGGACCAGTACTTC.

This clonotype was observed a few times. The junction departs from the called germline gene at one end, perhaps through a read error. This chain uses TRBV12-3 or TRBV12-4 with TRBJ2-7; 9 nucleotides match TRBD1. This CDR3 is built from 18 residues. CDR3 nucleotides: TGTACCAGCAGTTTAGCGCATAGGACAGGGGACAGGTCCTACGAGCAGTACTTC. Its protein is CTSSLAHRTGDRSYEQYF.

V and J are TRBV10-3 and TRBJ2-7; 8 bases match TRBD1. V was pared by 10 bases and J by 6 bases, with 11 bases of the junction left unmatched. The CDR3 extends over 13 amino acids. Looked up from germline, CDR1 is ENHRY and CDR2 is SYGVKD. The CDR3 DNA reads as TGTGCCACCTCCGGGACAGGTACTTCCGAGCAGTACTTC. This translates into CATSGTGTSEQYF.

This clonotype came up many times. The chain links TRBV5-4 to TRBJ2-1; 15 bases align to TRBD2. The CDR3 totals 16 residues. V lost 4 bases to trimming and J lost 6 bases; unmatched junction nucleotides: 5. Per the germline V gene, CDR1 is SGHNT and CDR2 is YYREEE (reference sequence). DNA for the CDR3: TGTGCCAGCAGCCCCCGGACTAGCGGGAGGGCCAATGAGCAGTTCTTC. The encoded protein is CASSPRTSGRANEQFF.